This T cell receptor beta chain was obtained from a study of circulating and synovial CD4+ cells in juvenile arthritis. Sequenced by immunoSEQ multiplex PCR; TCRdb stores in-frame clones only, minus some. Among some 33,000 clones listed, approximately 94% were seen once. Trimming removed 0 bases from V and 6 bases from J; junction bases left unmatched: 3. The CDR3 is 14 residues long. CDR1 is SGHTS and CDR2 is YDEGEE in the germline V gene. This sequence joins TRBV5-8 and TRBJ2-1; 7 bases agree with TRBD1. Sequenced input: CD4+ T cells from blood. The clonotype was recovered from a human donor with juvenile idiopathic arthritis. In DNA, the CDR3 is TGTGCCAGCAGCTTGGGACAGGGTCGCAATGAGCAGTTCTTC. It yields the protein CASSLGQGRNEQFF.